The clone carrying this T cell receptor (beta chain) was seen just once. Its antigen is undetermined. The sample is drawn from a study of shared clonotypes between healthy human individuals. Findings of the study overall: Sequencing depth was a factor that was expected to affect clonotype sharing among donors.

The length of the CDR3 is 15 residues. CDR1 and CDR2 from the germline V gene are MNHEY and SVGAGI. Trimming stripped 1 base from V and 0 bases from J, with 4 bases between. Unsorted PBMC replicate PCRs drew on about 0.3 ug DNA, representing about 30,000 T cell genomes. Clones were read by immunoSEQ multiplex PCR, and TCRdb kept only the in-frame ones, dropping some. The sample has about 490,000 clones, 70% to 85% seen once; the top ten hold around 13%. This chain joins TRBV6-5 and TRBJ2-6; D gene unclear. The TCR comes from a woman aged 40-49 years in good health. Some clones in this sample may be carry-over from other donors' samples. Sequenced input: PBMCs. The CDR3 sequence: CASSYLFSGANVLTF. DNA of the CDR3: TGTGCCAGCAGTTACTTGTTCTCTGGGGCCAACGTCCTGACTTTC.